One sample yielded the 7 T cell receptor beta chains listed below, sequenced in a study of T cell responses to AZD1222 COVID-19 vaccine. This table comes from immunoSEQ multiplex PCR, and its TCRdb copy is limited to in-frame clones, with some not included. The table lists 150,000 to 190,000 clones, 80% to 90% of them singletons. Sequenced here: peripheral blood, sampled after recovery from COVID-19. The receptor set was obtained from an adult who had recovered from COVID-19.

This clone is a singleton in its sample. The V call is TRBV2, the J call TRBJ1-2, with 7 bases that match TRBD1. The germline V gene encodes CDR1 SNHLY and CDR2 FYNNEI. The trim removed 6 bases at V and 3 bases at J, leaving 4 bases unmatched. There are 13 residues in the CDR3. The CDR3 spells CASRYTGDYGYTF. In nucleotides, the CDR3 is TGTGCCAGCAGGTACACAGGGGACTATGGCTACACCTTC. Complete variable domain (other parts from reference TRBV2 and TRBJ1-2): EPEVTQTPSHQVTQMGQEVILRCVPISNHLYFYWYRQILGQKVEFLVSFYNNEISEKSEIFDDQFSVERPDGSNFTLKIRSTKLEDSAMYFCASRYTGDYGYTFGSGTRLTVV.

The V call is TRBV9, the J call TRBJ2-7, with 7 bases lining up with TRBD1. In germline, CDR1 is SGDLS, CDR2 YYNGEE. The CDR3 spans 14 residues. V lost 3 bases to trimming and J lost 6 bases; unmatched junction nucleotides: 9. For the CDR3, the DNA is TGTGCCAGCAGCGCAACCCTCAACAGGGGCGAGCAGTACTTC. Amino acid sequence: CASSATLNRGEQYF.

The chain recombines TRBV28 with TRBJ1-1; D call uncertain. With 6 bases removed from V and 4 bases from J, the gap between germline ends came to 15 bases. The CDR3 is 14 residues long. Per the germline V gene, CDR1 is MDHEN and CDR2 is SYDVKM. The CDR3 loop reads CASREIWGFTEAFF. DNA of the CDR3: TGTGCCAGCAGAGAAATCTGGGGTTTCACTGAAGCTTTCTTT.

This clone was observed a single time. The chain carries TRBV5-1 and TRBJ1-5; 7 bases agree with TRBD1. J gave up 5 bases and V 4 bases, and 6 bases lay outside the gene matches. CDR1 is SGHRS, CDR2 YFSETQ, per germline. CDR3 length: 14 amino acids. The CDR3 loop reads CASSTGQDDQPQHF. In DNA form, the CDR3 reads TGCGCCAGCAGCACCGGACAGGACGATCAGCCCCAGCATTTT.

The CDR3: CASSPYSNQPQHF. The CDR3 coding sequence is TGTGCCAGCAGTCCTTATAGCAATCAGCCCCAGCATTTT. This chain uses TRBV12-3 or TRBV12-4 with TRBJ1-5, with no clear D. V lost 5 bases, J lost 0 bases, and 5 bases lay in between. This CDR3 has 13 residues.

The V gene is TRBV4-2, the J gene TRBJ1-1; TRBD1 agrees at 7 bases. There are 15 residues in the CDR3. After removal of 0 bases from V and 10 bases from J, the junction contained 11 bases not matched to a gene. Germline CDR1 LGHNA, CDR2 YNFKEQ. As DNA, the CDR3 is TGTGCCAGCAGCCAAGACCCACGCTCGACAGGGACAGCTTTCTTT. Its translation is CASSQDPRSTGTAFF.

The rearrangement links TRBV4-2 to TRBJ1-2, with D hard to call. With 2 bases removed from V and 8 bases from J, the gap between germline ends came to 18 bases. The CDR3 is made up of 15 amino acids. Germline-derived CDR1 and CDR2 are LGHNA and YNFKEQ. Here the CDR3 DNA reads TGTGCCAGCAGCCAACACAACGATCGACCCGGGGGCTACACCTTC. Protein product: CASSQHNDRPGGYTF.